This entry features one T cell receptor (beta chain) sequence. Its matching antigen is unknown. The sample has other DNA sequences that encode this CDR3 too. Healthy bone marrow donors made up the donors. This sample was included in a study of cytomegalovirus exposure and HLA in healthy donors. CDR1 and CDR2 (germline): LNHDA, SQIVND (reference sequence). The CDR3 runs 12 residues. With 10 bases removed from V and 7 bases from J, the gap between germline ends came to 16 bases. Study-level results: High specificity and sensitivity for cytomegalovirus status were reported for the classifier. In a later analysis, at a false discovery rate of 0.05, approximately 16,000 TCR beta sequences matched HLA alleles.

PCR primers comprised 60 Vbeta and 13 Jbeta primers. The method was immunoSEQ multiplex PCR; TCRdb's version includes in-frame clones alone and lacks a portion of them. The sample shows a few hundred thousand clones, approximately 80% of them seen only once. The receptor was derived from a girl aged 2-10 years in good health and CMV-seronegative. Material: PBMCs. The chain has TRBV19 and TRBJ1-1; no definite D call. For the CDR3, the DNA is TGTGCCACCGCGACGGGGTGGGATGAAGCTTTCTTT. It translates to CATATGWDEAFF.